This record looks at one T cell receptor (beta chain) sequence and its context. These data originate in a study of CD8 T cells in Susac syndrome. Roughly 0.5 to 1 ug RNA was reverse transcribed with random hexamers. TCRdb re-called the immunoSEQ multiplex PCR reads with MiXCR, one entry per CDR3 protein. The table shows approximately 220,000 distinct CDR3 sequences, with roughly 92% occurring only once. V was clipped by 6 bases and J by 6 bases, with 14 bases between them. The CDR3 runs to 14 residues. From blood CD8+ and CD4+ T cells, the TCR beta chain was sequenced. TEMRA cells were FACS-enriched and CD8+ and CD4+ T cells negatively isolated.

The sequence came from a human donor with multiple sclerosis. Sequences were obtained from CD8+ T cells from PBMCs. This chain uses TRBV12-3 or TRBV12-4 with TRBJ2-2; no clear D. The CDR3 sequence: CASSVPETAGELFF. As DNA, the CDR3 is TGTGCCAGCAGCGTGCCAGAAACGGCCGGGGAGCTGTTTTTT.